Reported below is one T cell receptor beta chain. Its antigen remains unidentified. The record has no base qualities; no much larger clone is one base away. Viable CD3+CD4+ or CD3+CD8+ cells that were CCR7+CD45RA+CD45RO-CD95-CD27+CD28+ were defined as naive T cells. On the day of marrow donation, related bone marrow donors gave peripheral blood samples. Mononuclear cells from peripheral blood and bone marrow were separated by Ficoll-Hypaque density centrifugation and then cryopreserved. CD4+ and CD8+ T cells, including naive and memory subsets, were sorted by FACS on a FACSAria II. This sample is drawn from a study of T cells after posttransplantation cyclophosphamide listed by TCRdb under 2016. About the study as a whole: The study tracked T cell repertoire reconstitution by TRB sequencing after myeloablative bone marrow transplantation using posttransplantation cyclophosphamide as GVHD prophylaxis. Antigen receptor sequencing covered samples from some 35 PTCy-treated patients and 15 to 20 of their related bone marrow donors. Blood from all 35 or so PTCy patients with 1-year posttransplant specimens was subjected to TRB sequencing. Up to roughly 3 additional blood samples from 2 to 5.2 years after transplant were also TRB-sequenced in 3 patients, as was pretransplant blood from 4 patients. Because TRA and TRB clonality correlated tightly in roughly nine samples, the subsequent TCR analyses were limited to TRB only. Public TRB sequences were compared against a database of over 3,000 sequences linked to responses to pathogens, tumor antigens, self-antigens and alloantigens. Study-wide conclusions, independent of this receptor: At 1-2 months, donor-recipient similarity was low but rose over the first year, and the later blood repertoires were often dominated by donor CD8+ memory clones. The TRB repertoires of T cells infiltrating skin or GI tract showed only limited overlap with the TRB repertoires of T cells in blood. Across 35 to 55 patients, TRB clonality was highly associated with recipient CMV seropositivity and CMV reactivation, and diversity in PTCy patients was similar to diversity in CNI/methotrexate controls.

CDR1 and CDR2 were assigned from the germline V gene as ENHRY and SYGVKD. CDR3 length: 15 amino acids, cysteine to phenylalanine. Only CDR3 DNA is held: 45 bases, read in frame from base 1. The germline ends are 15 bases apart after V is trimmed by 5 bases and J by 7 bases. TRB sequencing used genomic DNA with the immunoSEQ assay at survey resolution or the hsTCRB kit. As for the original processing: The immunoSEQ software was used for initial read processing, and the LymphoSeq R package was used for repertoire analyses. For each TRB dataset, clonality was calculated as 1 minus normalized Shannon entropy, and the Gini coefficient was computed as well. To infer phenotypes in unsorted samples, TRB sequences from sorted subsets of the recipient or donor were mapped onto the unsorted samples of the same recipient. TCRdb holds this immuneACCESS table with in-frame rearrangements only. Some clones are missing; in checked studies, unresolved V genes explain under half, and the rest has no known cause. The V and J calls and the clone size are those of that table, but D and trimming were determined from the DNA. The sample records fewer than 40,000 clones, around nine tenths of which are singletons. The biggest ten clones account for roughly 0.25% of the sample.

Sequencing input: naive CD4+ T cells sorted from PBMCs. This chain is built from TRBV10-3 and TRBJ1-6; confidence is insufficient to name the D gene. This clonotype was obtained from a woman in her fifties or sixties in good health, CMV-negative, and a related stem cell transplant donor. The nucleotide sequence reads as follows: TGTGCCATCAGTCCAAAGGCCCCACAGAATTCACCCCTCCACTTT. Translated, this is CAISPKAPQNSPLHF.